The 27 T cell receptor beta chains presented below share a single source sample, sequenced in a study of blood T cell repertoires in COVID-19. Generated by immunoSEQ multiplex PCR, the TCRdb table keeps only in-frame clones and is missing some. Among 200,000 to 250,000 clones listed, around four fifths were seen once. Sequenced sample: peripheral blood. These receptors all come from a man aged 50-60 years with acute or convalescent COVID-19.

The chain joins TRBV5-5 to TRBJ1-2, with 8 bases fitting TRBD1. V dropped 0 bases and J dropped 7; count of bases not matched to a gene: 11. The CDR3 length is 16 residues. In germline, CDR1 is SGHKS, CDR2 YYEKEE (reference sequence). CDR3 sequence (DNA): TGTGCCAGCAGCTTGGCCGATAGGCAGGGGGCAAGTGGCTACACCTTC. Translation gives CASSLADRQGASGYTF.

The sample holds one count of this clone. The chain joins TRBV5-5 to TRBJ1-1; 7 bases align to TRBD1. After removal of 0 bases from V and 5 bases from J, the junction contained 4 bases not matched to a gene. CDR1 is SGHKS and CDR2 is YYEKEE in the germline V gene (reference sequence). CDR3 length: 14 amino acids. Written as DNA, the CDR3 is TGTGCCAGCAGCTTGGGGCAGGGGGTTACTGAAGCTTTCTTT. The encoded protein is CASSLGQGVTEAFF. Using reference TRBV5-5 and TRBJ1-1 for the parts outside the CDR3, the full variable domain is DAGVTQSPTHLIKTRGQQVTLRCSPISGHKSVSWYQQVLGQGPQFIFQYYEKEERGRGNFPDRFSARQFPNYSSELNVNALLLGDSALYLCASSLGQGVTEAFFGQGTRLTVV.

This chain links TRBV5-1 with TRBJ2-7; 10 bases fit TRBD2. The CDR3 has 14 amino acids. The germline gives CDR1 SGHRS, CDR2 YFSETQ. J was trimmed by 3 bases and V by 4 bases; bases with no gene match: 4. CDR3 protein: CASSATSGDYEQYF. The CDR3 DNA reads as TGCGCCAGCAGCGCAACTAGCGGGGACTACGAGCAGTACTTC.

The chain recombines TRBV19 with TRBJ2-3, with 8 bases matching TRBD2. The CDR3 length is 14 residues. Germline values: CDR1 LNHDA, CDR2 SQIVND (reference sequence). V trimming: 6 bases; J trimming: 2 bases; junction bases outside the gene matches: 4. For the CDR3, the DNA is TGTGCCAGTAGACTAGCGGAATACACAGATACGCAGTATTTT. Translated: CASRLAEYTDTQYF.

This clone occurred a few times. The J gene is TRBJ1-2, the V gene TRBV30; possibly TRBD1 for D (6 bases). The germline V gene has CDR1 GTSNPN and CDR2 SVGIG (reference sequence). The CDR3 has 14 amino acids. Trimming removed 8 bases at V and 6 bases at J, with 22 bases between. The CDR3, as DNA: TGTGCCGACGGTAGGGGACACCAAAGGGATGGCTACACCTTC. This gives the protein CADGRGHQRDGYTF.

This chain uses TRBV6-6 with TRBJ1-6; TRBD1 agrees at 9 bases. V was clipped by 1 base and J by 10 bases; unmatched bases: 5. The germline CDR1 and CDR2 sequences are MNHNY and SVGAGI (reference sequence). The CDR3 sequence is 15 residues long. The CDR3, as DNA: TGTGCCAGCAGTTACTTGGGACAGGGCCCCTCACCCCTCCACTTT. Translating gives CASSYLGQGPSPLHF.

This clone occurred a few times. The chain combines TRBV5-5 with TRBJ1-5, with D perhaps TRBD1 (6 bases). Germline assignment: CDR1 SGHKS and CDR2 YYEKEE (reference sequence). V was pared by 3 bases and J by 6 bases, with 16 bases between. The CDR3 loop spans 15 amino acids. The CDR3 bases are TGTGCCAGCAGCTACTACACTGGACAGACTCAGCCCCAGCATTTT. This encodes CASSYYTGQTQPQHF.

The J gene is TRBJ2-2, the V gene TRBV11-2, with 7 bases lining up with TRBD2. The CDR3 totals 15 residues. Germline V CDR1 and CDR2: SGHAT, FQNNGV. With V trimmed by 5 bases and J by 4 bases, 7 bases remained unmatched. CDR3 sequence reads: CASSPPGGFTGELFF. DNA of the CDR3: TGTGCCAGCAGCCCCCCCGGGGGGTTCACCGGGGAGCTGTTTTTT.

This clone was detected once. This chain uses TRBV18 with TRBJ1-4; D remains ambiguous. V was clipped by 2 bases and J by 6 bases, with 10 bases between them. Looked up from germline, CDR1 is KGHSH and CDR2 is LQKENI. The CDR3 sequence is 14 residues long. The CDR3 sequence: CASSPTGMDEKLFF. CDR3 nucleotide sequence: TGTGCCAGCTCACCAACGGGGATGGATGAAAAACTGTTTTTT.

The rearrangement links TRBV19 to TRBJ1-6, with a possible D match to TRBD1 (5 bases). The V end was cut by 3 bases, the J end by 8 bases, with 5 bases between. CDR1 is LNHDA, CDR2 SQIVND, per germline (reference sequence). There are 12 residues in the CDR3. This CDR3 is CASSIRDSPLHF. The CDR3 coding sequence is TGTGCCAGTAGTATCAGGGATTCACCCCTCCACTTT.

The chain recombines TRBV7-3 with TRBJ1-2, with 8 nucleotides matching TRBD1. Germline V CDR1 and CDR2: SGHTA, FQGTGA. The ends lost 5 bases at V and 4 bases at J; junction bases unmatched: 6. This CDR3 contains 14 residues. CDR3 loop: CASSQPDRAYGYTF. DNA for the CDR3: TGTGCCAGCAGCCAACCGGACAGGGCCTATGGCTACACCTTC.

CDR3 DNA: TGTGCCAGCAGCGGGGCTAGCGGGAGGTTCTTTTACAATGAGCAGTTCTTC. Its translation: CASSGASGRFFYNEQFF. The chain uses TRBV28 and TRBJ2-1; 11 nucleotides align to TRBD2. The germline V gene has CDR1 MDHEN and CDR2 SYDVKM. The CDR3 runs 17 residues. V shed 6 bases and J 4 bases; nucleotides not matched to a gene: 11.

This clone is a singleton in its sample. V gene TRBV18 combines with J gene TRBJ2-2; D not resolved. This CDR3 is 16 amino acids long. V lost 0 bases, J lost 0 bases, and 8 bases lay in between. CDR1 KGHSH and CDR2 LQKENI come from the germline V gene. CDR3 amino acids: CASSPPVRANTGELFF. CDR3 in DNA: TGTGCCAGCTCACCACCAGTACGAGCGAACACCGGGGAGCTGTTTTTT.

This clone was picked up one time. V and J are TRBV13 and TRBJ2-1; weak D call: TRBD2 (6 bases). Trimming cost V 6 bases and J 8 bases, with 14 bases left between them. The length of the CDR3 is 13 residues. Germline CDR1 and CDR2: PRHDT and FYEKMQ (reference sequence). The CDR3 loop reads CASRRDRAYEQFF. DNA of the CDR3: TGTGCCAGCAGGCGGGACCGGGCCTATGAGCAGTTCTTC.

The gene calls are TRBV7-9 and TRBJ2-1, with TRBD2 matching 12 bases. CDR3 length: 15 residues. V was clipped by 5 bases and J by 3 bases; unmatched bases: 2. Germline V gene data show CDR1 as SEHNR and CDR2 as FQNEAQ (reference sequence). CDR3 sequence: CASSAGLAGYNEQFF. The CDR3 DNA is TGTGCCAGCAGCGCGGGACTAGCGGGCTACAATGAGCAGTTCTTC.

The V and J genes are TRBV9 and TRBJ2-2; D may be TRBD2 (6 bases). The germline V and J ends were trimmed by 1 base and 3 bases, with 10 bases remaining between them. The CDR3 runs to 15 residues. In germline, CDR1 is SGDLS, CDR2 YYNGEE. The CDR3 here is CASSVYGGDTGELFF. The CDR3 nucleotides read TGTGCCAGCAGCGTATACGGCGGGGACACCGGGGAGCTGTTTTTT.

This chain connects TRBV25-1 to TRBJ1-2; 7 bases match TRBD1. Germline V gene data show CDR1 as MGHDK and CDR2 as SYGVNS. The CDR3 is 14 amino acids. Losses at the gene ends were 3 bases for V and 4 bases for J; bases not matched to a gene: 5. As DNA, the CDR3 is TGTGCCAGCAGTGATGACAGGGCCCGCTATGGCTACACCTTC. Translated, it gives CASSDDRARYGYTF.

The chain couples TRBV3-1 (or the pseudogene TRBV3-2) to TRBJ1-2, with a tentative D call TRBD1 (6 bases). The CDR3 sequence is 14 residues long. V was shortened by 3 bases and J by 8 bases, with 16 bases between the two germline ends. The germline gives CDR1 LGHDT, CDR2 YNNKEL (reference sequence). CDR3: CASSQVQGPLGYTF. CDR3 DNA sequence: TGTGCCAGCAGCCAGGTACAGGGCCCCTTAGGCTACACCTTC.

The V call is TRBV19, the J call TRBJ2-1; 9 bases agree with TRBD1. The CDR3 loop spans 12 amino acids. Germline loops: CDR1 LNHDA, CDR2 SQIVND (reference sequence). J was trimmed by 14 bases and V by 4 bases; bases with no gene match: 6. In nucleotides, the CDR3 is TGTGCCAGTAGTAACACGGACAGGGGAGAGTTCTTC. It specifies CASSNTDRGEFF.

The J gene is TRBJ1-1, the V gene TRBV2, with 8 nucleotides matching TRBD1. The CDR3 contains 14 residues. V shed 3 bases and J 5 bases; nucleotides not matched to a gene: 5. The germline V gene encodes CDR1 SNHLY and CDR2 FYNNEI. CDR3 sequence (DNA): TGTGCCAGCAGTGAGGTACAGGGGGGGACTGAAGCTTTCTTT. Translating gives CASSEVQGGTEAFF.

This clone has a single count. The V and J genes are TRBV6-1 and TRBJ2-1; TRBD2 aligns across 11 bases. V gave up 4 bases and J gave up 2 bases; unmatched junction bases: 7. Looked up from germline, CDR1 is MNHNS and CDR2 is SASEGT. The CDR3 sequence is 17 residues long. As DNA, the CDR3 is TGTGCCAGCAGTGGACTAGCGGGACCTCGAACCTACAATGAGCAGTTCTTC. Translated: CASSGLAGPRTYNEQFF.

The chain uses TRBV7-9 and TRBJ1-5, with a weak D call TRBD1 (6 bases). The V end lost 5 bases, the J end lost 4 bases, and 21 bases lay between the germline ends. The CDR3 covers 17 residues. CDR1 is SEHNR and CDR2 is FQNEAQ in the germline V gene (reference sequence). The CDR3: CASSGGRDESGNQPQHF. The CDR3 DNA is TGTGCCAGCAGCGGGGGCAGGGACGAGAGCGGAAATCAGCCCCAGCATTTT.

This clone was seen a few times. The chain couples TRBV13 to TRBJ1-3; D is ambiguous. The CDR3 runs 14 residues. V was pared by 5 bases and J by 7 bases, with 15 bases between. The germline CDR1 and CDR2 sequences are PRHDT and FYEKMQ (reference sequence). CDR3 loop: CASSVRGGRNTIYF. CDR3 coding DNA: TGTGCCAGCAGCGTACGAGGAGGGCGCAACACCATATATTTT.

In this sample, this clone turned up once. J is TRBJ1-1 and V is TRBV11-3; possible D gene TRBD1, 5 bases. Trimming stripped 5 bases from V and 0 bases from J, with 13 bases between. This CDR3 spans 15 amino acids. CDR1 is SGHNT and CDR2 is YENEEA in the germline V gene. CDR3 amino acids: CASSPPRGMNTEAFF. DNA of the CDR3: TGTGCCAGCAGCCCCCCTCGGGGGATGAACACTGAAGCTTTCTTT.

The gene calls are TRBV28 and TRBJ2-5, with D maybe TRBD1 (6 bases). Trimming shortened V by 6 bases and J by 2 bases, and 16 bases separated the two germline ends. Per germline, CDR1 MDHEN and CDR2 SYDVKM. The CDR3 length is 15 residues. CDR3 loop: CASRAQDRRQETQYF. In nucleotides, the CDR3 is TGTGCCAGCAGAGCTCAGGACAGAAGGCAAGAGACCCAGTACTTC.

This chain joins TRBV6-5 and TRBJ2-1, with a weak D call TRBD2 (6 bases). This CDR3 spans 12 amino acids. Germline V gene lookup returns CDR1 MNHEY and CDR2 SVGAGI. With 9 bases removed from V and 3 bases from J, the gap between germline ends came to 9 bases. For the CDR3, the DNA is TGTGCCAGAATCGGGGGCTACAATGAGCAGTTCTTC. It is translated as CARIGGYNEQFF.

CDR3 coding DNA: TGTGCCAGCAGTCCAAAAGCAGGGGACTATAGCAATCAGCCCCAGCATTTT. This codes for CASSPKAGDYSNQPQHF. The V and J genes are TRBV28 and TRBJ1-5, with D perhaps TRBD1 (6 bases). CDR1 is MDHEN, CDR2 SYDVKM, per germline. V gave up 5 bases and J gave up 0 bases, with 17 bases separating them. CDR3 length equals 17 residues.